This TCR beta chain was profiled in a study of radiotherapy plus CTLA-4 blockade in lung cancer. Study at large: Of the patients, over 15% showed objective responses and 31% attained disease control.

Participants had chemo-refractory metastatic non-small-cell lung cancer and were treated with focal radiation plus ipilimumab CTLA-4 blockade. Assay: immunoSEQ multiplex PCR; the TCRdb copy retains only in-frame clones and omits some. The table shows roughly 93,000 clones, with more than 75% occurring only once. In the case of this clone: Antigen specificity is unknown.

The CDR3 has 16 residues. V lost 3 bases, J lost 7 bases, and 7 bases stayed unmatched. Germline CDR1 reads LNHNV; CDR2 reads YYDKDF (reference sequence). Study results and caveats: Dynamics of early blood T cell clones, together with interferon-beta, were reportedly the best predictors of response. Radiotherapy with ipilimumab was followed by blood expansion of tumor-derived clones.

The clonotype was recovered from a human donor with non-small cell lung cancer who had a partial response to radiotherapy plus ipilimumab. The sequenced sample was peripheral blood, obtained from a patient treated with radiotherapy plus ipilimumab. The chain links TRBV15 to TRBJ2-1; 12 bases map to TRBD2. CDR3 bases: TGTGCCACCAGCAGTGAACCTAGCGGGAGGGCAAATGAGCAGTTCTTC. This sequence encodes CATSSEPSGRANEQFF.